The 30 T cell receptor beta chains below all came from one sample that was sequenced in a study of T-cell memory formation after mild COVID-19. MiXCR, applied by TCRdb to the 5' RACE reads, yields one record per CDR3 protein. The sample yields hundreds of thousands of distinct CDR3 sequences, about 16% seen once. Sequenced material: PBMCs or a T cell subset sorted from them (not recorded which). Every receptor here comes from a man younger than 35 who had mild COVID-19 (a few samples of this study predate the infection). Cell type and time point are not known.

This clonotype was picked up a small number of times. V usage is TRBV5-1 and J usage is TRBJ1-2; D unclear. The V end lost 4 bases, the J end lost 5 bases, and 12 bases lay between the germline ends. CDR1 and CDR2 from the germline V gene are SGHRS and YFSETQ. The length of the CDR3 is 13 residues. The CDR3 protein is CASSPPWGYGYTF. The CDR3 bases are TGCGCCAGCAGCCCACCGTGGGGTTATGGCTACACCTTC.

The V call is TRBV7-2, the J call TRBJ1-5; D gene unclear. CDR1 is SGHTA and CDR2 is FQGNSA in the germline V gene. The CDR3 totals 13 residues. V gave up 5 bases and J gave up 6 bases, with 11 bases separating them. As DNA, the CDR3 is TGTGCCAGCAGCCGGCAAAGGGTTCAGCCCCAGCATTTT. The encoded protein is CASSRQRVQPQHF.

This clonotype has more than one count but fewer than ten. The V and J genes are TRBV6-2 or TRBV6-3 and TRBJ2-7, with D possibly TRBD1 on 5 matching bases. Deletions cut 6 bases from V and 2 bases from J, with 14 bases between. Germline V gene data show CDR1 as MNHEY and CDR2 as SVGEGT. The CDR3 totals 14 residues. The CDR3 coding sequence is TGTGCCAGCAGACCGAGAAGGGGTACCTACGAGCAGTACGTC. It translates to CASRPRRGTYEQYV.

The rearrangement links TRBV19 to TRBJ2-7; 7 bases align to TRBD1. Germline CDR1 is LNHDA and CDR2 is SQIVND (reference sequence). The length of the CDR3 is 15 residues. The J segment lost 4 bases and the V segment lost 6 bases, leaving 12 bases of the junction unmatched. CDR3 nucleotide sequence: TGTGCCAGTAGCCCGGACAGGAGGAGAAATTACGAGCAGTACTTC. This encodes CASSPDRRRNYEQYF.

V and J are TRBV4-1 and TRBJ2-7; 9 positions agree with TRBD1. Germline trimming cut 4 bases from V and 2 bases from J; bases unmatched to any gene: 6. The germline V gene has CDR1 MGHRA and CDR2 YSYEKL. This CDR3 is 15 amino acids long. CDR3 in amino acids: CASSLSGQGTYEQYF. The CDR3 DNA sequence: TGCGCCAGCAGCCTTTCCGGACAGGGGACCTACGAGCAGTACTTC.

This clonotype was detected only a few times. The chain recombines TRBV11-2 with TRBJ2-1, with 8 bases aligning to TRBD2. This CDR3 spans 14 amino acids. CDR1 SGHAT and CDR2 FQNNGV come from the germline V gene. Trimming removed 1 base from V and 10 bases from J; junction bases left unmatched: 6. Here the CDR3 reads CASSLAWPGGEQFF. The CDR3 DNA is TGTGCCAGCAGCTTAGCATGGCCGGGGGGGGAGCAGTTCTTC.

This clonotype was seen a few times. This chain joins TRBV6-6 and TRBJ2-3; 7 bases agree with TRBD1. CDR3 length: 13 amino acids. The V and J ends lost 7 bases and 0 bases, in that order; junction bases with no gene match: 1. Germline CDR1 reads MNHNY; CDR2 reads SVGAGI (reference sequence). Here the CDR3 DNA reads TGTGCCAGCACGGACAGGAGCACAGATACGCAGTATTTT. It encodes CASTDRSTDTQYF.

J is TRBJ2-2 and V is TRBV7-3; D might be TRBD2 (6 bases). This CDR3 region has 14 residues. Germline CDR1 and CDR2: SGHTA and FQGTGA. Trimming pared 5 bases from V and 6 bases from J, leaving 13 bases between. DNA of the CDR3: TGTGCCAGCAGCGGGGACCCGGGAGCCGGGGAGCTGTTTTTT. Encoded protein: CASSGDPGAGELFF. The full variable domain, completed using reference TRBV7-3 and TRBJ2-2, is GAGVSQTPSNKVTEKGKYVELRCDPISGHTALYWYRQSLGQGPEFLIYFQGTGAADDSGLPNDRFFAVRPEGSVSTLKIQRTERGDSAVYLCASSGDPGAGELFFGEGSRLTVL.

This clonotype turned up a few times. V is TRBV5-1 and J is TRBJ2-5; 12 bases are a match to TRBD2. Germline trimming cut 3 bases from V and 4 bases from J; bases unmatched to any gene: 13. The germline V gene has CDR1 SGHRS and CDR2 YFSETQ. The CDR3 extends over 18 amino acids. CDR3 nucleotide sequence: TGCGCCAGCAGCTCTGCTGGGCTAGCGGGGGGGCCTTCAGAGACCCAGTACTTC. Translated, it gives CASSSAGLAGGPSETQYF.

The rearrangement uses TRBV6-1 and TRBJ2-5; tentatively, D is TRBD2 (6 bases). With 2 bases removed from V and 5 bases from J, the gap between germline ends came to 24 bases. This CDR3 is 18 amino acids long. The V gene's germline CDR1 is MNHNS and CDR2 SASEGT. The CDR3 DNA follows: TGTGCCAGCAGTGAAAGGGTCTTCACCCCGAACGGAGGGGAGACCCAGTACTTC. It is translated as CASSERVFTPNGGETQYF.

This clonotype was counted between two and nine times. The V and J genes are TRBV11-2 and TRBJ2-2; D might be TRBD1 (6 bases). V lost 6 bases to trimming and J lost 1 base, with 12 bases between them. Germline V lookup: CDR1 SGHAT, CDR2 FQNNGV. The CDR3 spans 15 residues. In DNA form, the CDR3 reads TGTGCCAGCAGGCCCTCGGGACAGAACACCGGGGAGCTGTTTTTT. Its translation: CASRPSGQNTGELFF.

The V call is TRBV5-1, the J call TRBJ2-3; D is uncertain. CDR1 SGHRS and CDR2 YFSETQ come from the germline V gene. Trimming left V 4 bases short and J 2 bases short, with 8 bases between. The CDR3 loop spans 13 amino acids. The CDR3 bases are TGCGCCAGCAGCGAGGACGACACAGATACGCAGTATTTT. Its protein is CASSEDDTDTQYF.

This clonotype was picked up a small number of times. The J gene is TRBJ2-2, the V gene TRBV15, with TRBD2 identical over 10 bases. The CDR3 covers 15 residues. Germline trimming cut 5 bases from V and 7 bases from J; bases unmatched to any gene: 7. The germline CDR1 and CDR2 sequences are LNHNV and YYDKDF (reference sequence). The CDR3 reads CATSPPSGGVGELFF. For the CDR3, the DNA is TGTGCCACCAGCCCTCCTAGCGGGGGTGTCGGGGAGCTGTTTTTT.

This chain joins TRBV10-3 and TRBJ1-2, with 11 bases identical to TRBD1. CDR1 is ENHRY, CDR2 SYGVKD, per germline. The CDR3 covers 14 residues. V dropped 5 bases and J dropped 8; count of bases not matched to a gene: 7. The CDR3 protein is CAISTPGQGEGYTF. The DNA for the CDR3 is TGTGCCATCAGTACGCCGGGACAGGGGGAAGGCTACACCTTC.

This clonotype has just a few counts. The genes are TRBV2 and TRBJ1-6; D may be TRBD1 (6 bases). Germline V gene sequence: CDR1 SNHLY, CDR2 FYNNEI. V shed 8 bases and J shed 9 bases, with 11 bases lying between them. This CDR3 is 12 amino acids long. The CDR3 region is CASRDTSSPLHF. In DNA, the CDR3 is TGTGCCAGCCGGGACACGAGTTCACCCCTCCACTTT.

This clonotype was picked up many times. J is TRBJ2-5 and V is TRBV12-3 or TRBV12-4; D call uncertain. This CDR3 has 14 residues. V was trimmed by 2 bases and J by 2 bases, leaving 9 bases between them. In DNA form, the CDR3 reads TGTGCCAGCAGTTTACCGACAACGCAAGAGACCCAGTACTTC. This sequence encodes CASSLPTTQETQYF.

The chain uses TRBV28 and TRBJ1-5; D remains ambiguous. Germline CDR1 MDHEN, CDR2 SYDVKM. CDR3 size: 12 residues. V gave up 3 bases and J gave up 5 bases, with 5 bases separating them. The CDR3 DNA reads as TGTGCCAGCAGTTTTCCGGATCAGCCCCAGCATTTT. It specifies CASSFPDQPQHF.

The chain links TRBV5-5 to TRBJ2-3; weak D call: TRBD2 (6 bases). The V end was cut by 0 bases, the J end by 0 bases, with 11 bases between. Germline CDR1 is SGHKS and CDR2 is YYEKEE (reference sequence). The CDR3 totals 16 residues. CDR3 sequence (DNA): TGTGCCAGCAGCTTGGGCGCTAGCGCAAGCACAGATACGCAGTATTTT. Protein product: CASSLGASASTDTQYF.

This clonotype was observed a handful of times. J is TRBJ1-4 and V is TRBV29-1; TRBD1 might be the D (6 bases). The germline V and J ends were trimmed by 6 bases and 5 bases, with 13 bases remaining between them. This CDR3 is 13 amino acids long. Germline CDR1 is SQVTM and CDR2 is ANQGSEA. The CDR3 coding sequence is TGCAGCGTCCAGGGGACGGAGAATGAAAAACTGTTTTTT. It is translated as CSVQGTENEKLFF.

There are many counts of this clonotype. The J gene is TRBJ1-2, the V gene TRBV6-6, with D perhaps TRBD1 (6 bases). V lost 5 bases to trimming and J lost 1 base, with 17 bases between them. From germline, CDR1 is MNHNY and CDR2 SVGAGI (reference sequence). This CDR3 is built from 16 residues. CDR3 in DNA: TGTGCCAGCAGTGACGGAGGGGAAGGGGGTAACTATGGCTACACCTTC. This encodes CASSDGGEGGNYGYTF.

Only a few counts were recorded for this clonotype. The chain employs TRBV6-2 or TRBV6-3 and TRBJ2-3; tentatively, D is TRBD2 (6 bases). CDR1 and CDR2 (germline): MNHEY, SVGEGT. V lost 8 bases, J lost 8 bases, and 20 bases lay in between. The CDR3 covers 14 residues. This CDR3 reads CASHSGLLRGTQYF. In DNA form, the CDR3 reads TGTGCCAGCCACTCCGGACTACTTAGGGGTACGCAGTATTTT.

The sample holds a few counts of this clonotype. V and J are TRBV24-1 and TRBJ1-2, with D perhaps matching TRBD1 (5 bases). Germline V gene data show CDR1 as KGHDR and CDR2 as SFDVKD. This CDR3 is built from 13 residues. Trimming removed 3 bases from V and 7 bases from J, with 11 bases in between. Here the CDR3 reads CATSDRGGTGYTF. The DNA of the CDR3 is TGTGCCACCAGTGATCGGGGAGGGACTGGCTACACCTTC.

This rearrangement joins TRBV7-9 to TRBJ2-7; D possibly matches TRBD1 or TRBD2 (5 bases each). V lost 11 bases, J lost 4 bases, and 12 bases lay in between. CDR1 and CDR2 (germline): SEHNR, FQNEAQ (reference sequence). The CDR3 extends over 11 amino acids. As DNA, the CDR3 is TGTGCCTCCGGGACGGTTTACGAGCAGTACTTC. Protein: CASGTVYEQYF.

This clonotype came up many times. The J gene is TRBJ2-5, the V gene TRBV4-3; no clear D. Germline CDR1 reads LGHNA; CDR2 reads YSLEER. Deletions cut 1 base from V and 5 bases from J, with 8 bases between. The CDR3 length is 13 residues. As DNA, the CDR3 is TGCGCCAGCAGCCAAGGTGCTTCGGAGACCCAGTACTTC. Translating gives CASSQGASETQYF.

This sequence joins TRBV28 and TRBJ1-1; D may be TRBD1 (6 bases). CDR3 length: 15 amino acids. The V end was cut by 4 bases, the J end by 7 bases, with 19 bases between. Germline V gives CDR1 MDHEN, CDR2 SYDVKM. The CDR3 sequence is CASSSHPGGPVEAFF. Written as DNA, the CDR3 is TGTGCCAGCAGTTCCCACCCGGGGGGGCCTGTTGAAGCTTTCTTT.

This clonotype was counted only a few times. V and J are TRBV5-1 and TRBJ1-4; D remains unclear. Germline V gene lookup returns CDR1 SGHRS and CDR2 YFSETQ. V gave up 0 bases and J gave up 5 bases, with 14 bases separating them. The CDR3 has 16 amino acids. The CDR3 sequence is CASSLDLWGANEKLFF. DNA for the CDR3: TGCGCCAGCAGCTTGGATTTGTGGGGTGCCAATGAAAAACTGTTTTTT.

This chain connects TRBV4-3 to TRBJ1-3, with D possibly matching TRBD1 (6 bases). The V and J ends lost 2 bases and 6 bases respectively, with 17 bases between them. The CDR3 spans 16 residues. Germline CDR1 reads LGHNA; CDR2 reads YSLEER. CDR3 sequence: CASSQSGSRGENTIYF. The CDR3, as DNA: TGCGCCAGCAGCCAATCTGGGTCCAGGGGTGAAAACACCATATATTTT.

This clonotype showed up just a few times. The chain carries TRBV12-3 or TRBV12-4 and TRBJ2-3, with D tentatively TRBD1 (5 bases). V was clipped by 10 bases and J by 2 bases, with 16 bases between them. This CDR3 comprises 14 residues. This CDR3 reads CATRQIPNTDTQYF. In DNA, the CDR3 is TGTGCCACCAGACAGATTCCAAACACAGATACGCAGTATTTT.

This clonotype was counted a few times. CDR3 protein: CASSPAGGKFGELFF. CDR3 DNA sequence: TGTGCCAGCAGCCCCGCTGGGGGGAAGTTCGGGGAGCTGTTTTTT. The V gene is TRBV12-3 or TRBV12-4, the J gene TRBJ2-2, with a possible D match to TRBD2 (6 bases). The germline V and J ends were trimmed by 6 bases and 7 bases, with 18 bases remaining between them. The CDR3 runs 15 residues.

CDR3 region: CASSQTLKRELFF. CDR3 nucleotides: TGTGCCAGTAGCCAAACCCTAAAACGGGAGCTGTTTTTT. The chain has TRBV19 and TRBJ2-2; the D is unclear. This CDR3 has 13 residues. Germline loops: CDR1 LNHDA, CDR2 SQIVND (reference sequence). The V end was cut by 6 bases, the J end by 9 bases, with 14 bases between.